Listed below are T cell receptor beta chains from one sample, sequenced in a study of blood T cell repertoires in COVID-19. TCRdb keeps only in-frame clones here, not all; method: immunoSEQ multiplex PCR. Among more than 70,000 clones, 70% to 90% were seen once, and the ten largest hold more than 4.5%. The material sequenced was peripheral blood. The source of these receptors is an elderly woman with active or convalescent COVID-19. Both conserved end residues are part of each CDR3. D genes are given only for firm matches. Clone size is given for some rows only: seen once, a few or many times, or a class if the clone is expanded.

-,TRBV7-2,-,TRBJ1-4,CASSFILGAREKLFF,TGTGCCAGCAGCTTTATTTTAGGGGCGCGAGAAAAACTGTTTTTT
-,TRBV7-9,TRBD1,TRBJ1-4,CASSLVGTGEKLFF,TGTGCCAGCAGCTTAGTAGGGACAGGCGAAAAACTGTTTTTT
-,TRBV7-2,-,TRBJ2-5,CASSPNPGETQYF,TGTGCCAGCAGCCCCAACCCAGGGGAGACCCAGTACTTC
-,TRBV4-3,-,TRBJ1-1,CASSPPSVPGEAFF,TGCGCCAGCAGCCCCCCGTCTGTGCCCGGTGAAGCTTTCTTT
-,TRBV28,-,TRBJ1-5,CASSLERVVDQPQHF,TGTGCCAGCAGTTTGGAGAGGGTGGTCGATCAGCCCCAGCATTTT
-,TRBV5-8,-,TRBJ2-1,CASSPDSINNEQFF,TGTGCCAGCAGCCCCGACAGTATAAACAATGAGCAGTTCTTC
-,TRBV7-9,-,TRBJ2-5,CASSLPRTRGETQYF,TGTGCCAGCAGCTTACCAAGGACCAGGGGAGAGACCCAGTACTTC
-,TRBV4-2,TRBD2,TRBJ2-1,CASSPGLVSYNEQFF,TGTGCCAGCAGCCCGGGACTAGTGTCCTACAATGAGCAGTTCTTC
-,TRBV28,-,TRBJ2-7,CASSPSSGRTYEQYF,TGTGCCAGCAGTCCCTCCAGCGGTCGAACCTACGAGCAGTACTTC
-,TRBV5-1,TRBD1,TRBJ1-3,CASSGGQGNTIYF,TGCGCCAGCAGCGGAGGACAGGGCAACACCATATATTTT
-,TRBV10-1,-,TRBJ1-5,CASSPVDRSNQPQHF,TGCGCCAGCAGTCCCGTAGACAGGAGTAATCAGCCCCAGCATTTT
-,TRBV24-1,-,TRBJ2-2,CATSDGAPNTGELFF,TGTGCCACCAGTGATGGAGCACCGAACACCGGGGAGCTGTTTTTT
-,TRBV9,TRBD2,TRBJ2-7,CASSVGLAGELAGDEQYF,TGTGCCAGCAGCGTAGGTCTAGCGGGAGAATTGGCGGGGGACGAGCAGTACTTC
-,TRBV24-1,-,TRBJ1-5,CATSDPRQSSNQPQHF,TGTGCCACCAGTGATCCTAGACAGAGTAGCAATCAGCCCCAGCATTTT
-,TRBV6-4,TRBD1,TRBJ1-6,CASSAGGGSPLHF,TGTGCCAGCAGCGCAGGGGGCGGTTCACCCCTCCACTTT
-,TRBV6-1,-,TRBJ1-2,CASSEYNSLKSYTF,TGTGCCAGCAGTGAATATAACAGCCTAAAAAGCTACACCTTC
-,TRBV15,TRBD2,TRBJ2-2,CATSREKVAGGQITGELFF,TGTGCCACCAGCAGAGAAAAGGTAGCGGGGGGCCAAATCACCGGGGAGCTGTTTTTT
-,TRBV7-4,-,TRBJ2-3,CASRILSVFCTDTQYF,TGTGCCAGCAGGATTCTCAGTGTTTTTTGCACAGATACGCAGTATTTT
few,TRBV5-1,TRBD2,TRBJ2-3,CASRVGLAGPTDTQYF,TGCGCCAGCAGGGTAGGACTAGCGGGCCCCACAGATACGCAGTATTTT
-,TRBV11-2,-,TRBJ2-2,CASSLGSGVNTGELFF,TGTGCCAGCAGCTTAGGTTCAGGGGTTAACACCGGGGAGCTGTTTTTT
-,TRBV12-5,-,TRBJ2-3,CASGSTDTQYF,TGTGCTAGCGGGAGCACAGATACGCAGTATTTT
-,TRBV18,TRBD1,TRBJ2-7,CASSQGQVVTYEQYF,TGTGCCAGCTCACAGGGACAGGTTGTAACCTACGAGCAGTACTTC
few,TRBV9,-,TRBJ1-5,CASSSNSNQPQHF,TGTGCCAGCAGCTCAAATAGCAATCAGCCCCAGCATTTT
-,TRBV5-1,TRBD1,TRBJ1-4,CASSPRTGSNEKLFF,TGCGCCAGCAGCCCCCGGACAGGGTCGAATGAAAAACTGTTTTTT
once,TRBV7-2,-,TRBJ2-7,CASSLGGASSYEQYF,TGTGCCAGCAGCTTAGGGGGAGCGAGCTCCTACGAGCAGTACTTC
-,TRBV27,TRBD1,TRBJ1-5,CASSSSRQGNNQPQHF,TGTGCCAGCAGTTCTTCACGACAGGGCAACAATCAGCCCCAGCATTTT
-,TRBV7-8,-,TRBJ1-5,CASSSRPGSNQPQHF,TGTGCCAGCAGCTCCCGACCGGGGAGCAATCAGCCCCAGCATTTT
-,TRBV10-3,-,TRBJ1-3,CAISQNAVTIYF,TGTGCCATCAGTCAGAACGCCGTCACCATATATTTT
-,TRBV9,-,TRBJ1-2,CASSAQGRPYGYTF,TGTGCCAGCAGCGCGCAGGGTCGGCCGTATGGCTACACCTTC
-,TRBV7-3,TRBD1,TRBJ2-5,CASSQGQGRETQYF,TGTGCCAGCAGCCAGGGACAGGGGCGAGAGACCCAGTACTTC
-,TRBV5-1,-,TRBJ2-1,CASSLSLYSSYNEQFF,TGCGCCAGCAGCTTGTCCCTATATAGCTCCTACAATGAGCAGTTCTTC
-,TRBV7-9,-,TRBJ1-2,CASSFQYGYTF,TGTGCCAGCAGCTTCCAGTATGGCTACACCTTC
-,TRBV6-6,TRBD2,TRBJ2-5,CASNGGGETQYF,TGTGCCAGCAACGGGGGAGGGGAGACCCAGTACTTC
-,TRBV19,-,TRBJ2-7,CASSGQGHFEQYF,TGTGCCAGTAGTGGGCAGGGACACTTCGAGCAGTACTTC
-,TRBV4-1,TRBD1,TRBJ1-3,CASSQVRGLGNTIYF,TGCGCCAGCAGCCAAGTGAGGGGGCTAGGAAACACCATATATTTT